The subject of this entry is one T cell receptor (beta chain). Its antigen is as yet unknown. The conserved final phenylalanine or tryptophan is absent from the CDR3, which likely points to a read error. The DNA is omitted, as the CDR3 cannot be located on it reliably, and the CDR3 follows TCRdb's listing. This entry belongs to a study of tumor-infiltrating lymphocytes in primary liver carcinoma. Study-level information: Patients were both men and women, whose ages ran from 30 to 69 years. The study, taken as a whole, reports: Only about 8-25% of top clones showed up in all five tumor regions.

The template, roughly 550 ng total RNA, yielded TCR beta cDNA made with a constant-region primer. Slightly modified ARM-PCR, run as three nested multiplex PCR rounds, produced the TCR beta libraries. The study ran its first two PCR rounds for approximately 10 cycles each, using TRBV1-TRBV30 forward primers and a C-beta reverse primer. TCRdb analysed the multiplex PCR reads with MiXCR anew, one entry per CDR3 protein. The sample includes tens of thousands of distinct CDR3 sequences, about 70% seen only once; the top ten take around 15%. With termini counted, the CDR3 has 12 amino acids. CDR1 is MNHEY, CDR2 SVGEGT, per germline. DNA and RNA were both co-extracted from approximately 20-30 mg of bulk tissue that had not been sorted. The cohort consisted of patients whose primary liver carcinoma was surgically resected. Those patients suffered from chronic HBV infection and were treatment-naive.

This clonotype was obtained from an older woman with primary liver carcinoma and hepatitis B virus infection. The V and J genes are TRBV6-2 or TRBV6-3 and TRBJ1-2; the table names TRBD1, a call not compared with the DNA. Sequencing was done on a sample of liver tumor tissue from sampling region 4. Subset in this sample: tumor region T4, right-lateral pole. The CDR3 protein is CASSHPDGQSMG.